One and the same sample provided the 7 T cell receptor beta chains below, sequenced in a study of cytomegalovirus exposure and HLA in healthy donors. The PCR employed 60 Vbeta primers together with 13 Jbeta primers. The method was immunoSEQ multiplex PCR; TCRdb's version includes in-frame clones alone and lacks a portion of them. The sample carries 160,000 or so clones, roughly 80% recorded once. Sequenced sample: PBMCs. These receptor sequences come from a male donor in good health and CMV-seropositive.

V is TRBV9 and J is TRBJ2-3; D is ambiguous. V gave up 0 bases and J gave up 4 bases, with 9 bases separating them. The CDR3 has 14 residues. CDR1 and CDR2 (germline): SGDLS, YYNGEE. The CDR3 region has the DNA TGTGCCAGCAGCGTAGACGGCCTAGCAGATACGCAGTATTTT. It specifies CASSVDGLADTQYF.

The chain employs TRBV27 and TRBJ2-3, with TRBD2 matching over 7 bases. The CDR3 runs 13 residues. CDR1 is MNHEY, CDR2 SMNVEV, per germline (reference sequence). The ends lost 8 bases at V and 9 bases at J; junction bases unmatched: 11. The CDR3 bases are TGTGCCAGCCGTCTAGCGGTCTCAATCACGCAGTATTTT. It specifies CASRLAVSITQYF.

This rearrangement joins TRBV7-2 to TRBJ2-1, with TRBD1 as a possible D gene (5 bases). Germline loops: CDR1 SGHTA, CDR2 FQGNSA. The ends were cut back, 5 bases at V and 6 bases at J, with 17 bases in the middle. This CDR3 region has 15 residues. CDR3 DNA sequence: TGTGCCAGCAGCCCACCCGCGGCAGGGCGCAATGAGCAGTTCTTC. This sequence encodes CASSPPAAGRNEQFF.

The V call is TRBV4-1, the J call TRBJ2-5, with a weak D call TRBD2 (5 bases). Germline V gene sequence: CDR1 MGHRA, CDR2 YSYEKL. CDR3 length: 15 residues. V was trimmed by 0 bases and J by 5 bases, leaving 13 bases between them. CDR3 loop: CASSQDLGSGETQYF. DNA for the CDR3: TGCGCCAGCAGCCAAGACTTGGGGTCGGGGGAGACCCAGTACTTC.

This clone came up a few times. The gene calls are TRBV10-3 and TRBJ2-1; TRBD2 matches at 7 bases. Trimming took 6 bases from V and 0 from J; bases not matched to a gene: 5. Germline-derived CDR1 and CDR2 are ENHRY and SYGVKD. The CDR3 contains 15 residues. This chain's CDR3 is CAISQREISYNEQFF. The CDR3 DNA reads TGTGCCATCAGCCAGCGGGAAATCTCCTACAATGAGCAGTTCTTC.

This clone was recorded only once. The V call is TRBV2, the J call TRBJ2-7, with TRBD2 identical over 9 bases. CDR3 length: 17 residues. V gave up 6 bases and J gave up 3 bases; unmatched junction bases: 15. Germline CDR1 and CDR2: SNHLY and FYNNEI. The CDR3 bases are TGTGCCAGCAGACCCCGGACTAGCGCATTGGCTAGCTACGAGCAGTACTTC. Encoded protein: CASRPRTSALASYEQYF.

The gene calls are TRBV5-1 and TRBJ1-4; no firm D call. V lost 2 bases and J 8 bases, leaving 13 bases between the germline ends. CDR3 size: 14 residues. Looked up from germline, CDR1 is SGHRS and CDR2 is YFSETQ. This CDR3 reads CASSLSEGWEKLFF. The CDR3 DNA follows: TGCGCCAGCAGCTTATCCGAGGGATGGGAAAAACTGTTTTTT.